The clone carrying this T cell receptor (beta chain) was observed at least ten times. The antigen remains unidentified. Looked up from germline, CDR1 is SGHAT and CDR2 is FQNNGV. V lost 5 bases and J lost 1, with 9 bases in between. The CDR3 contains 14 residues. The record originates from a study of T-cell reconstitution after alpha-beta-depleted transplantation in children. Overall study findings and caveats: The study traced high day-60 TCRbeta diversity in some patients to surviving recipient T cells and thymic progenitors. As was reported, about two months after transplant, alpha-beta T cells came from several hundred expanded graft clones.

Unique molecular identifiers were built into the TCRbeta library. Each CDR3 protein is one row after TCRdb ran MiXCR on the PCR reads. The data contain about 150,000 distinct CDR3 sequences, about 9% of them seen just once; the ten biggest clones take up 15% to 20%. The V and J genes are TRBV11-2 and TRBJ1-3; no reliable D call. This receptor was identified in a female patient between 2 and 15 years old who had a stem cell transplant for congenital amegakaryocytic thrombocytopenia, so the T cells may come from the graft donor. The sequencing here drew on PBMCs, mostly from graft donor cells, taken 180 days after TCRalphabeta/CD19-depleted stem cell transplant. CDR3 DNA sequence: TGTGCCAGCAGCCTGCAATTGTCTGGAAACACCATATATTTT. Its protein is CASSLQLSGNTIYF.